Listed below are T cell receptor beta chains from one sample, sequenced in a study of sequential checkpoint blockade in melanoma. Assay used: immunoSEQ multiplex PCR; TCRdb lists only in-frame clones, some missing. The sample includes 15,000 to 20,000 clones, 60% to 80% seen only once; the top ten take about 11%. The sequencing used CD8+ T cells sorted from blood (inferred from file names), collected from a patient given nivolumab and ipilimumab in sequence. These receptors all stem from a human donor with melanoma. Each CDR3 is given with its conserved first and last residue. Expanded clones get a size class; other rows say once, few or many, or leave the size out.

CDR3: CSVDESDTEAFF
V: TRBV29-1
size: .
J: TRBJ1-1

CDR3: CASSSGLSYEQYF
V: TRBV9
size: few
J: TRBJ2-7

CDR3: CASSFGTERYTF
V: TRBV7-9
size: .
J: TRBJ1-2

CDR3: CASSSGQGGGYTF
V: TRBV7-3
size: .
J: TRBJ1-2

CDR3: CASSVAAVSYEQYF
V: TRBV9
size: medium-sized
J: TRBJ2-7

CDR3: CASSLNRDYGYTF
V: TRBV5-1
size: .
J: TRBJ1-2

CDR3: CASSSRDNQRGTWYEQYF
V: TRBV7-9
size: .
J: TRBJ2-7

CDR3: CASSRTELNYGYTF
V: TRBV7-9
size: .
J: TRBJ1-2

CDR3: CASSAGTQSGSYGYTF
V: TRBV7-8
size: .
J: TRBJ1-2

CDR3: CASHLPPGYYGYTF
V: TRBV6-5
size: once
J: TRBJ1-2

CDR3: CASSLVGASEQYF
V: TRBV7-8
size: .
J: TRBJ2-7

CDR3: CASSPFGRDSYEQYF
V: TRBV13
size: .
J: TRBJ2-7

CDR3: CASSQGYQSHEQYF
V: TRBV27
size: few
J: .

CDR3: CAWSVSGQPQHF
V: TRBV30
size: .
J: TRBJ1-5

CDR3: CASSFGRAMNTEAFF
V: TRBV28
size: .
J: TRBJ1-1

CDR3: CATSRDRGSGNTIYF
V: TRBV15
size: .
J: TRBJ1-3

CDR3: CASSLEGGSYEQYF
V: TRBV5-8
size: .
J: TRBJ2-7

CDR3: CASSFFGGPYEQYF
V: TRBV7-9
size: .
J: TRBJ2-7

CDR3: CASSHAPGSSYEQYF
V: TRBV4-1
size: .
J: TRBJ2-7

CDR3: CASSQEQGLGGNTIYF
V: TRBV14
size: .
J: TRBJ1-3